This TCR beta chain was sequenced for a study of T cells in Graves' hyperthyroidism and ophthalmopathy. Hyperthyroidism patients were newly diagnosed, had disease duration under 2 months, and were aged 18 to 65 years. PBMCs stemmed from less than 13 ml fresh peripheral blood. Authors of the study amplified TCR beta CDR3 regions from RNA transcripts. First-round RT-PCR with HTBI primers amplified the TCR CDR3 region. Via MiXCR, TCRdb re-called the multiplex PCR reads, giving one row per CDR3 protein. The repertoire holds around 340,000 distinct CDR3 sequences, with approximately 18% as singletons. The CDR3 has 12 amino acids. Trimming shortened V by 3 bases and J by 5 bases, and 4 bases separated the two germline ends. Germline CDR1 is LNHNV and CDR2 is YYDKDF (reference sequence).

This TCR was recovered from a woman in her twenties or thirties with Graves' hyperthyroidism that later progressed to Graves' ophthalmopathy. Sequences were obtained from blood. The rearrangement uses TRBV15 and TRBJ1-4; no clear D. The CDR3 protein is CATSSLNEKLFF. The CDR3 bases are TGTGCCACCAGCAGCTTGAATGAAAAACTGTTTTTT.